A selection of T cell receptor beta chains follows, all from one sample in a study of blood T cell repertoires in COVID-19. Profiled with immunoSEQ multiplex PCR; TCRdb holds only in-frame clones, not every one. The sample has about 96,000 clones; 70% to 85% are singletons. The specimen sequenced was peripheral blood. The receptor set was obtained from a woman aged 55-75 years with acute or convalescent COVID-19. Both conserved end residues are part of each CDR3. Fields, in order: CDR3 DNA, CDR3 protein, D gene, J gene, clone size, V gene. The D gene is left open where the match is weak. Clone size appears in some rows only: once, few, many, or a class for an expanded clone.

TGTGCCAGCAGCACCACCGGGGTCCAAGAGACCCAGTACTTC | CASSTTGVQETQYF | - | TRBJ2-5 | - | TRBV7-9
TGTGCCTGGAGTGTGGGGGGGAGTTTGGAGACCCAGTACTTC | CAWSVGGSLETQYF | TRBD2 | TRBJ2-5 | once | TRBV30
TGTGCCAGCAGTCTCCCCAACAGGTACGCCTACGAGCAGTACTTC | CASSLPNRYAYEQYF | - | TRBJ2-7 | - | TRBV28
TGTGCCAGCAGCTTAGGGGCTTTGGGCGAGCAGTACTTC | CASSLGALGEQYF | - | TRBJ2-7 | - | TRBV7-9
TGTGCTAGTGGTTTGCGAGGAGGAGTGATCACAGATACGCAGTATTTT | CASGLRGGVITDTQYF | - | TRBJ2-3 | - | TRBV12-5
TGTGCCAGCTCACCAGTGTTGAGCATGAACACTGAAGCTTTCTTT | CASSPVLSMNTEAFF | - | TRBJ1-1 | - | TRBV18
TGCGCCAGCAGCTTGGTGGGACTGAGAATTTCTCTCACAGATACGCAGTATTTT | CASSLVGLRISLTDTQYF | - | TRBJ2-3 | - | TRBV5-1
TGTGCCAGCAGTTTACTACTTAGCGGGGGGCTTGTCGACGAGCAGTACTTC | CASSLLLSGGLVDEQYF | TRBD2 | TRBJ2-7 | - | TRBV28
TGTGCCAGCAGCTTAAGGGGACAGGGTAGCGGGGAGCTGTTTTTT | CASSLRGQGSGELFF | TRBD1 | TRBJ2-2 | - | TRBV7-2
TGTGCCAGCAGCACGGTCAACATAGCGGGGGGCCAAGAGACCCAGTACTTC | CASSTVNIAGGQETQYF | TRBD2 | TRBJ2-5 | - | TRBV7-7
TGTGCCACCTCAAACCTTACAGGGGGCGGCAATCAGCCCCAGCATTTT | CATSNLTGGGNQPQHF | TRBD1 | TRBJ1-5 | once | TRBV10-3
TGTGCCAGTAGTACCACAGGGGGCACCGGGGAGCTGTTTTTT | CASSTTGGTGELFF | TRBD1 | TRBJ2-2 | - | TRBV19
TGTGCCACAACTCCAGGGGGCCATCAAGAGACCCAGTACTTC | CATTPGGHQETQYF | TRBD1 | TRBJ2-5 | - | TRBV19
TGTGCCAGCGCCGTGAACGGTAATTCACCCCTCCACTTT | CASAVNGNSPLHF | - | TRBJ1-6 | - | TRBV19
TGTGCCAGCAGCTCCTACTCGGGGGGGGAGACGAACACTGAAGCTTTCTTT | CASSSYSGGETNTEAFF | - | TRBJ1-1 | - | TRBV11-3
TGTGCCAGCAGTGGTATAGGGGCCCAGCATTTT | CASSGIGAQHF | - | TRBJ1-5 | - | TRBV2
TGTGCCAGCAGCCCTAGCGGGGGGGCTGGCTACGAGCAGTACTTC | CASSPSGGAGYEQYF | TRBD2 | TRBJ2-7 | - | TRBV5-6
TGCAGTGCTAGTTTAGGGACAGGGACTGGGGAGCAGTTCTTC | CSASLGTGTGEQFF | TRBD1 | TRBJ2-1 | - | TRBV20-1
TGCGCCAGGGACCCGGGACTGGTCGTGACCCAGTACTTC | CARDPGLVVTQYF | - | TRBJ2-5 | - | TRBV4-1
TGTGCCAGTGGACAGGGGTTTTTCGTGAACACTGAAGCTTTCTTT | CASGQGFFVNTEAFF | TRBD1 | TRBJ1-1 | - | TRBV19
TGCGCCAGCAGCGAGGGACAGGGGGATAATTCACCCCTCCACTTT | CASSEGQGDNSPLHF | TRBD1 | TRBJ1-6 | - | TRBV5-1